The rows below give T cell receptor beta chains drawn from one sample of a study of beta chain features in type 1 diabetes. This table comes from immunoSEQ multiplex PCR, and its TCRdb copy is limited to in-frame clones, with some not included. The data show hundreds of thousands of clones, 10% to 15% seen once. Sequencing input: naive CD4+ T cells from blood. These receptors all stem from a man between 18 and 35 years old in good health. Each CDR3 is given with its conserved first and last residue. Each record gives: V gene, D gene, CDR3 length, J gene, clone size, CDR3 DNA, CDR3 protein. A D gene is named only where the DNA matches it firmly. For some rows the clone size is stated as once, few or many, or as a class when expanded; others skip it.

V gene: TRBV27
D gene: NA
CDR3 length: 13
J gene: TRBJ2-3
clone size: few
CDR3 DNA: TGTGCCAGCAGCGACAGGTATACAGATACGCAGTATTTT
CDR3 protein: CASSDRYTDTQYF

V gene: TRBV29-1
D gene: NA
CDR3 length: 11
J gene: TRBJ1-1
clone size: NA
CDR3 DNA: TGCAGCGTTGATTTGGGGGGGGGAGCTTTCTTT
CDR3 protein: CSVDLGGGAFF

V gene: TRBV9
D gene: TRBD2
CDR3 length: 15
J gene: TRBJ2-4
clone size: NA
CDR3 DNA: TGTGCCAGCAGCGTAGCTCCAGCGGGGGAAAACATTCAGTACTTC
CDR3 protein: CASSVAPAGENIQYF

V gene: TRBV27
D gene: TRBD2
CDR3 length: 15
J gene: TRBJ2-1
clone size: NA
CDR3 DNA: TGTGCCAGCAGTTTCCTAGCGGGAGGGTTGAATGAGCAGTTCTTC
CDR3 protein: CASSFLAGGLNEQFF

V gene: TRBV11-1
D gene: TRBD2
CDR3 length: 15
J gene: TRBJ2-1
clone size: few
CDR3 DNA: TGTGCCAGCAGCTTCGCTAGCGGGGGTTACAATGAGCAGTTCTTC
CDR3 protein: CASSFASGGYNEQFF

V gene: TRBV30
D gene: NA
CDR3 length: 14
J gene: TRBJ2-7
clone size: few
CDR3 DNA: TGTGCCTGGAGTGTACACAGCGGAACCTACGAGCAGTACTTC
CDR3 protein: CAWSVHSGTYEQYF

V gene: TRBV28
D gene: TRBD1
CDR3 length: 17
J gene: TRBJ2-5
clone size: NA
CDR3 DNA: TGTGCCAGCAGCCGGGCCCTCGCGGGACAGGGCCAAGAGACCCAGTACTTC
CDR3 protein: CASSRALAGQGQETQYF

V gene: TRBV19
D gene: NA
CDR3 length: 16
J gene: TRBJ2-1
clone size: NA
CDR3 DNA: TGTGCCAGTAGAGCCCCCTGGGGGCGAAGGTTTAATGAGCAGTTCTTC
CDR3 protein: CASRAPWGRRFNEQFF

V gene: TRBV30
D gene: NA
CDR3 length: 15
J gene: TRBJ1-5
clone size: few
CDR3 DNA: TGTGCCTGGAGTAGCGAGGCGGATAGCAATCAGCCCCAGCATTTT
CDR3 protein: CAWSSEADSNQPQHF

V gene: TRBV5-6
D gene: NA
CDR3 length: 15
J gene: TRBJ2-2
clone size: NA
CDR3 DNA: TGTGCCAGCAGCGGCCGTTTGGCGAACACCGGGGAGCTGTTTTTT
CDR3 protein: CASSGRLANTGELFF

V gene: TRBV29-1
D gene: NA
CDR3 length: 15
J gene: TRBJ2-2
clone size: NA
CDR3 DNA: TGCAGCGTTGAAGGGAGGGGCGCGAACACCGGGGAGCTGTTTTTT
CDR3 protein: CSVEGRGANTGELFF

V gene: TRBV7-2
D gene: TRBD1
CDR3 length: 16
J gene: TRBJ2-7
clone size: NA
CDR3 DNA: TGTGCCAGCAGCTTAGCGCGACAGGGGGATCCCTACGAGCAGTACTTC
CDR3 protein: CASSLARQGDPYEQYF

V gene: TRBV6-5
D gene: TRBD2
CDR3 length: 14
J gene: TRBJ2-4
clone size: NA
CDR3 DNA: TGTGCCAGCAGTCCCCCGGGGGGCAAAAACATTCAGTACTTC
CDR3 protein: CASSPPGGKNIQYF

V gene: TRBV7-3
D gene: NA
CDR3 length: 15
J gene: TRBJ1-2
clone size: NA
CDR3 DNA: TGTGCCAGCAGCTTGAGGGGGGGCGGAGACTATGGCTACACCTTC
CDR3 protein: CASSLRGGGDYGYTF

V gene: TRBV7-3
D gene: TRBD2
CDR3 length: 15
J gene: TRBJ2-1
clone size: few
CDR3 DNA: TGTGCCAGCAGCATCAGAGCGGGGGGCTACAATGAGCAGTTCTTC
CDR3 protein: CASSIRAGGYNEQFF

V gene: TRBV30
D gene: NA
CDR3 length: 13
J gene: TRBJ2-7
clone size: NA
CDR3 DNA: TGTGCCTGGAGGACTACCTGGGCCGGAGAGCAGTACTTC
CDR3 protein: CAWRTTWAGEQYF

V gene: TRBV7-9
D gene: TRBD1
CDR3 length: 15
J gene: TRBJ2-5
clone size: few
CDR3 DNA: TGTGCCAGCAGCGCAGGGACAGGAGCGGCGGAGACCCAGTACTTC
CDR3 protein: CASSAGTGAAETQYF

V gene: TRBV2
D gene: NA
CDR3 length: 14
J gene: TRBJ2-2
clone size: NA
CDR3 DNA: TGTGCCAGCAGTGGTCGGGAGTACACCGGGGAGCTGTTTTTT
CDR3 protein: CASSGREYTGELFF

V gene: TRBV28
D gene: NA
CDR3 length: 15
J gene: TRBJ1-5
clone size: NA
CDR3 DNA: TGTGCCAGCCGATACTTAACAGGGATAAATCAGCCCCAGCATTTT
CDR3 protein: CASRYLTGINQPQHF

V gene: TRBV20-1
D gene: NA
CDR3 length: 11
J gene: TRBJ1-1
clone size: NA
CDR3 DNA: TGCAGCACAATTCCGAACACTGAAGCTTTCTTT
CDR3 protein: CSTIPNTEAFF

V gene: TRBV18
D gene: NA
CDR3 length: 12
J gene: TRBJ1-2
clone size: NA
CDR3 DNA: TGTGCCAGCTCACCAGGGGAGAGAGCGGGCTTCTTC
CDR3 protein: CASSPGERAGFF

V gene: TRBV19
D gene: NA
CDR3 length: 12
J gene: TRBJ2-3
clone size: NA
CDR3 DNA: TGTGCCAGTAGTATTAGTGCAGATACGCAGTATTTT
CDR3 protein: CASSISADTQYF

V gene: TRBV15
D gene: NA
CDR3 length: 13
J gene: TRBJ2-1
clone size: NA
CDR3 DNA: TGTGCCACCAGCAGAGACCCAGGGAATGAGCAGTTCTTC
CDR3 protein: CATSRDPGNEQFF

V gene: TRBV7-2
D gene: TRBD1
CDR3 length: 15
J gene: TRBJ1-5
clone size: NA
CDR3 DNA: TGTGCCAGCAGGCTTGGGACAGGGGGTGTTCAGCCCCAGCATTTT
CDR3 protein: CASRLGTGGVQPQHF

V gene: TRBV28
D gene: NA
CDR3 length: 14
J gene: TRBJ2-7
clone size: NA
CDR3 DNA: TGTGCCAGCAGTTTAACTGCGACTCTGTACGAGCAGTACTTC
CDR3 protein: CASSLTATLYEQYF

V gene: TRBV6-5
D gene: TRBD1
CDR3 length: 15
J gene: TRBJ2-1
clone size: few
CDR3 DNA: TGTGCCAGCAGAACCGCCCGGGGACAGAAGTTCCGGCAGTTCTTC
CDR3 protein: CASRTARGQKFRQFF

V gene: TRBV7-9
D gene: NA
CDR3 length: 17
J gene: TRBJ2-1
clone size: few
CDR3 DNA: TGTGCCAGCAGCTTAGCGCCAGGCGGGATAGTAGCCAATGAGCAGTTCTTC
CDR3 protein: CASSLAPGGIVANEQFF

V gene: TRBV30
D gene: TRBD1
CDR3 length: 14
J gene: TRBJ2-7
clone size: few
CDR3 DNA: TGTGCCTGGAGGGAGGACAGGGGCTACTACGAGCAGTACTTC
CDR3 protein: CAWREDRGYYEQYF

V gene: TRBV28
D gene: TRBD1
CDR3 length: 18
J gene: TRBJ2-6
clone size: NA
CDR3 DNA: TGTGCCAGCAGGGTTAACAGGGGTCTTGTTTCTGGGGCCAACGTCCTGACTTTC
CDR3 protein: CASRVNRGLVSGANVLTF

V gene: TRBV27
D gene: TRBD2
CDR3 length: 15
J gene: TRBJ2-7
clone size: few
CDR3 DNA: TGTGCCAGCAGACCCACTAGCGGGAGTTCCTACGAGCAGTACTTC
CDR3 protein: CASRPTSGSSYEQYF